Listed here is a single T cell receptor (beta chain). This CDR3 is 18 amino acids long. Germline assignment: CDR1 SGHAT and CDR2 FQNNGV. V was pared by 5 bases and J by 2 bases, with 19 bases between. This sample was taken from a study of T-cell reconstitution after alpha-beta-depleted transplantation in children. It was with unique molecular identifiers that the TCRbeta library was prepared. MiXCR, run by TCRdb on the PCR reads, gives a single entry per CDR3 protein. The repertoire consists of some 350,000 distinct CDR3 sequences, with about 9.3% occurring once and the leading ten covering 2% to 2.5%.

The V and J genes are TRBV11-2 and TRBJ2-6; D is perhaps TRBD1 (6 bases). This clonotype was sampled from a human donor who donated a stem cell graft to a child with acute lymphoblastic leukemia. The source was PBMCs from the stem cell graft donor, collected from the stem cell graft. CDR3 nucleotide sequence: TGTGCCAGCAGCCCAAAAGCCCCAGGGGCGGCTGGGGCCAACGTCCTGACTTTC. Protein sequence: CASSPKAPGAAGANVLTF.